A selection of T cell receptor beta chains follows, all from one sample in a study of OX40 agonist ivuxolimab in advanced cancers. The method was immunoSEQ multiplex PCR; TCRdb's version includes in-frame clones alone and lacks a portion of them. This table has 60,000 to 85,000 clones, around 89% appearing once. Sequenced material: CD4+ or CD8+ T cells sorted from blood, taken in a trial of the OX40 agonist ivuxolimab. The receptors stem from an adult with an advanced solid tumor such as melanoma, head and neck, liver or kidney cancer. Both conserved end residues are part of each CDR3. D genes are given only for firm matches. Only some rows state a clone size, as once, few, many or a class for expanded clones.

>NA|TRBV5-1|NA|TRBJ1-2
TGCGCCAGCAGCTCGTCGACAGATTCGGGGGATGGCTACACCTTC
CASSSSTDSGDGYTF
>NA|TRBV25-1|NA|TRBJ2-7
TGTGCCAGCAGTTTATCGGGGGTCGGCGAGCAGTACTTC
CASSLSGVGEQYF
>NA|TRBV7-3|NA|TRBJ2-2
TGTGCCAGCAGCTTCGGGGGCGCGGGCACCGGGGAGCTGTTTTTT
CASSFGGAGTGELFF
>TRBD2|TRBV27|NA|TRBJ2-7
TGTGCCAGCAGTACCTCCGGGACTAGAAAGTACTTC
CASSTSGTRKYF
>TRBD2|TRBV7-8|NA|TRBJ2-5
TGTGCCAGCAGCTTAGTGACTAGCGGGAGGGCCCGGGAGACCCAGTACTTC
CASSLVTSGRARETQYF
>TRBD1|TRBV7-9|NA|TRBJ2-7
TGTGCCAGCAGCCCTCAGGGGACAGGCCCCTACGAGCAGTACTTC
CASSPQGTGPYEQYF
>NA|TRBV6-5|NA|TRBJ1-5
TGTGCCAGCAGTTACTCAGGGGATGGGGGTCAGCCCCAGCATTTT
CASSYSGDGGQPQHF
>NA|TRBV28|few|TRBJ2-1
TGTGCCAGCAGCTCTCCGGGACGTAATTTCTACAATGAGCAGTTCTTC
CASSSPGRNFYNEQFF
>NA|TRBV2|NA|TRBJ1-4
TGTGCCAGCAGTGGCGACAAAAGGACCGGGGAAAAACTGTTTTTT
CASSGDKRTGEKLFF
>NA|TRBV5-6|NA|TRBJ2-6
TGTGCCAGCAGCTTGTCCATTTCGTTAGCTGGGGCCAACGTCCTGACTTTC
CASSLSISLAGANVLTF
>TRBD2|TRBV4-2|NA|TRBJ2-5
TGTGCCAGCAGCCAAGATGGGGGGGGAGAGACCCAGTACTTC
CASSQDGGGETQYF
>TRBD1|TRBV28|NA|TRBJ2-7
TGTGCCAGCAGTTTATCGGCAGGGGGCTCCTACGAGCAGTACTTC
CASSLSAGGSYEQYF
>NA|TRBV4-1|NA|TRBJ1-2
TGCGCCAGCAGCCAAACAGACACGAGAGGCTACACCTTC
CASSQTDTRGYTF
>NA|TRBV15|NA|TRBJ2-7
TGTGCCACCAGCAGAGAGGGCGGGGCTTCCTACGAGCAGTACTTC
CATSREGGASYEQYF
>NA|TRBV27|few|TRBJ2-7
TGTGCCAGCAGTACGGGCAGTCTCTACGAGCAGTACTTC
CASSTGSLYEQYF
>NA|TRBV7-2|NA|TRBJ1-2
TGTGCCAGCAGCTTATCCGCAGGGAACTATGGCTACACCTTC
CASSLSAGNYGYTF
>NA|TRBV7-2|NA|TRBJ1-2
TGTGCCAGCAGCCCACGAGGAGGGGATGACTATGGCTACACCTTC
CASSPRGGDDYGYTF
>TRBD2|TRBV9|NA|TRBJ2-1
TGTGCCAGCAGCGTAGGAAGGACTAGCGGGAAAGGGTTTGAGCAGTTCTTC
CASSVGRTSGKGFEQFF
>TRBD1|TRBV6-5|NA|TRBJ1-3
TGTGCCAGCAGTTGGGGACAGGGGATTGCTGGAAACACCATATATTTT
CASSWGQGIAGNTIYF
>TRBD1|TRBV28|NA|TRBJ2-7
TGTGCCAGCAGGATAGACGGGACAGGGAACTACGAGCAGTACTTC
CASRIDGTGNYEQYF
>NA|TRBV9|once|TRBJ2-2
TGTGCCAGCAGCCTTGGGAGGCCGCACACCGGGGAGCTGTTTTTT
CASSLGRPHTGELFF
>NA|TRBV7-9|NA|TRBJ2-7
TGTGCCAGCAGTTTCACCGGGACGGTCAAAGGCGAGCAGTACTTC
CASSFTGTVKGEQYF
>TRBD2|TRBV7-2|NA|TRBJ2-7
TGTGCCAGCAGCTCAGCGGGAGTCGGTGAGCAGTACTTC
CASSSAGVGEQYF
>TRBD1|TRBV6-6|NA|TRBJ2-2
TGTGCCAGCAGGGGGACAGGGAACACCGGGGAGCTGTTTTTT
CASRGTGNTGELFF
>NA|TRBV6-5|once|TRBJ1-1
TGTGCCAGCAGTTCACGGGGTACTGAAGCTTTCTTT
CASSSRGTEAFF
>TRBD1|TRBV28|NA|TRBJ1-4
TGTGCCAGCAACCAACAGGGGCGGGGAGGAAAACTGTTTTTT
CASNQQGRGGKLFF
>TRBD1|TRBV2|NA|TRBJ1-1
TGTGCCAGCAGTAACAGGGGACGGTACACTGAAGCTTTCTTT
CASSNRGRYTEAFF
>TRBD1|TRBV29-1|few|TRBJ2-3
TGCAGCGTTGCAAAGGGGGCCGGCACAGATACGCAGTATTTT
CSVAKGAGTDTQYF
>NA|TRBV7-9|NA|TRBJ1-5
TGTGCCAGCAGCCGATCCGGGACAAGCAATCAGCCCCAGCATTTT
CASSRSGTSNQPQHF
>NA|TRBV6-5|NA|TRBJ2-7
TGTGCCAGCAGTTACTCTAGGAACACCTACGAGCAGTACTTC
CASSYSRNTYEQYF
>TRBD1|TRBV27|NA|TRBJ1-2
TGTGCCAGCAGTTTCAACAGGGGGCGCGGTGGCTACACCTTC
CASSFNRGRGGYTF
>NA|TRBV7-2|NA|TRBJ2-3
TGTGCCAGCACCCTTACAAGCGGGCGGACAGATACGCAGTATTTT
CASTLTSGRTDTQYF
>NA|TRBV7-9|NA|TRBJ2-2
TGTGCCAGCAGCTTACAGGGAAAAGTCGCCGGGGAGCTGTTTTTT
CASSLQGKVAGELFF
>NA|TRBV6-5|NA|TRBJ2-5
TGTGCCAGCAGTTCTCAGGGGCCACAAGAGACCCAGTACTTC
CASSSQGPQETQYF
>NA|TRBV19|NA|TRBJ2-1
TGTGCCAGTAGTATAGATCGACCAGGAGATGAGCAGTTCTTC
CASSIDRPGDEQFF
>TRBD2|TRBV5-5|NA|TRBJ2-1
TGTGCCAGCAGCTCACTAGCGGGAGTCTACAATGAGCAGTTCTTC
CASSSLAGVYNEQFF
>TRBD1|TRBV6-5|NA|TRBJ1-2
TGTGCCAGCAGAGCCGGGACAGGGGCGGGCGGCTACACCTTC
CASRAGTGAGGYTF
>NA|TRBV10-3|NA|TRBJ2-7
TGTGCCATCAGTGAGTCAGAACAGGGAGGGGACGAGCAGTACTTC
CAISESEQGGDEQYF
>NA|TRBV4-1|NA|TRBJ1-5
TGCGCCAGCAGCCAAGAGACGGGCCGCCGGCCCCAGCATTTT
CASSQETGRRPQHF
>TRBD1|TRBV30|NA|TRBJ2-7
TGTGCCTGGAGGATACAGGGGGCTTCCTACGAGCAGTACTTC
CAWRIQGASYEQYF
>NA|TRBV4-3|once|TRBJ2-7
TGCGCCAGCAGCCAAGATCACCGGACAGCCGGGGAGCAGTACTTC
CASSQDHRTAGEQYF
>TRBD1|TRBV5-1|NA|TRBJ2-3
TGCGCCAGCAGCTCGAGACAGGGGACAGATACGCAGTATTTT
CASSSRQGTDTQYF
>NA|TRBV7-9|NA|TRBJ2-1
TGTGCCAGCAGCTTAGCCGGGAGAGCCTCCAATGAGCAGTTCTTC
CASSLAGRASNEQFF
>NA|TRBV28|NA|TRBJ2-7
TGTGCCAGCAGTTTGCTAGGTCTGTCCCGCGAGCAGTACTTC
CASSLLGLSREQYF